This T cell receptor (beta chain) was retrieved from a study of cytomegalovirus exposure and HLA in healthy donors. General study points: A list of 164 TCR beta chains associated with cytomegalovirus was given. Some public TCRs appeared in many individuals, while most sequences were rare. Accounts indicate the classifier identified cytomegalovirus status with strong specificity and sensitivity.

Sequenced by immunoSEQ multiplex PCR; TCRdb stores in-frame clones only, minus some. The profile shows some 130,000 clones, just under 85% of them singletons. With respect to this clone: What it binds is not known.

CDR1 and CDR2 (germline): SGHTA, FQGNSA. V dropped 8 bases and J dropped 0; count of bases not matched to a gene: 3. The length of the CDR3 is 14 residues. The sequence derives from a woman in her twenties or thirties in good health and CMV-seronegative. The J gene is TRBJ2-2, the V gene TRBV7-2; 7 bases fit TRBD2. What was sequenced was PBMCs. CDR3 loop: CASGGGPNTGELFF. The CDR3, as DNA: TGTGCCAGCGGCGGGGGTCCGAACACCGGGGAGCTGTTTTTT. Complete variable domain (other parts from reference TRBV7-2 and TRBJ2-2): GAGVSQSPSNKVTEKGKDVELRCDPISGHTALYWYRQSLGQGLEFLIYFQGNSAPDKSGLPSDRFSAERTGGSVSTLTIQRTQQEDSAVYLCASGGGPNTGELFFGEGSRLTVL.